This T cell receptor (beta chain) was recorded in a study of T cell changes during pregnancy in multiple sclerosis. The germline CDR1 and CDR2 sequences are SGHRS and YFSETQ. J lost 5 bases, V lost 3 bases, and 7 bases had no gene match. The CDR3 extends over 16 amino acids. TCRdb keeps only in-frame clones here, not all; method: immunoSEQ multiplex PCR. The table shows over 85,000 clones, with about nine tenths occurring only once. The origin of this receptor is a female donor in good health, enrolled as a control in a pregnancy study. The rearrangement uses TRBV5-1 and TRBJ2-5, with 13 bases aligning to TRBD2. Sequencing used peripheral blood, obtained after pregnancy. The CDR3 reads CASSSLAGGPGETQYF. The CDR3 DNA reads TGCGCCAGCAGCTCACTAGCGGGGGGGCCGGGTGAGACCCAGTACTTC.